The 5 T cell receptor beta chains in this list originate from one sample, sequenced in a study of OX40 agonist ivuxolimab in advanced cancers. This table comes from immunoSEQ multiplex PCR, and its TCRdb copy is limited to in-frame clones, with some not included. Of about 95,000 clones listed, 90% to 95% are singletons. The material sequenced was CD4+ or CD8+ T cells sorted from blood, taken in a trial of the OX40 agonist ivuxolimab. These receptors were obtained from an adult with an advanced solid tumor such as melanoma, head and neck, liver or kidney cancer.

The CDR3 region is CARSLWGGISNQPQHF. CDR3 DNA sequence: TGTGCCAGAAGCTTGTGGGGAGGGATAAGCAATCAGCCCCAGCATTTT. This chain links TRBV5-3 with TRBJ1-5; D uncertain. TRBV5-3 is assigned to the ORF class and has an uncertain function. CDR3 length: 16 residues. Between the trimmed V and J ends, which lost 1 base and 1 base, there was a span of 12 bases.

The V and J genes are TRBV19 and TRBJ2-2; 8 positions agree with TRBD1. Germline assignment: CDR1 LNHDA and CDR2 SQIVND (reference sequence). Losses at the gene ends were 5 bases for V and 6 bases for J; bases not matched to a gene: 8. This CDR3 has 15 residues. The CDR3 sequence is CASSSRQGLAGELFF. CDR3 nucleotide sequence: TGTGCCAGTAGTTCACGACAGGGGCTAGCCGGGGAGCTGTTTTTT.

Notes on this clone: Other DNA sequences in the same sample also yield this CDR3. The chain couples TRBV14 to TRBJ2-7, with D possibly called TRBD1 or TRBD2 (5 bases each). CDR1 SGHDN and CDR2 FVKESK come from the germline V gene. The CDR3 runs 11 residues. Trimming cost V 2 bases and J 7 bases, with 6 bases left between them. The CDR3 region has the DNA TGTGCCAGCAGCCAATGGGGGGAGCAGTACTTC. Its translation: CASSQWGEQYF.

The chain combines TRBV30 with TRBJ2-4, with D perhaps matching TRBD1 or TRBD2 (5 bases each). V lost 0 bases to trimming and J lost 14 bases, with 11 bases between them. Germline CDR1 is GTSNPN and CDR2 is SVGIG (reference sequence). The CDR3 sequence is 11 residues long. CDR3 in DNA: TGTGCCTGGAGTGTAGGGACCACGAAGTACTTC. Amino acid sequence: CAWSVGTTKYF. The variable domain in full, completed from reference TRBV30 and TRBJ2-4, reads SQTIHQWPATLVQPVGSPLSLECTVEGTSNPNLYWYRQAAGRGLQLLFYSVGIGQISSEVPQNLSASRPQDRQFILSSKKLLLSDSGFYLCAWSVGTTKYFGAGTRLSVL.

The chain is built from TRBV7-9 and TRBJ2-3; 7 nucleotides line up with TRBD1. The CDR3 sequence is 16 residues long. V was pared by 3 bases and J by 0 bases, with 6 bases of the junction left unmatched. The germline CDR1 and CDR2 sequences are SEHNR and FQNEAQ (reference sequence). As DNA, the CDR3 is TGTGCCAGCAGCTTCTCCAGACAGGGTAGCACAGATACGCAGTATTTT. Its protein is CASSFSRQGSTDTQYF.